A single T cell receptor (beta chain) is shown here with its context. The entry originates in a study of blood T cell repertoires in COVID-19. Germline CDR1 SNHLY, CDR2 FYNNEI. Trimming took off 7 bases at V and 0 bases at J, with 10 bases between the two ends. This CDR3 comprises 14 residues. Produced via immunoSEQ multiplex PCR; TCRdb's table is partial and in-frame only. The data hold about 180,000 clones, with 88% observed a single time. Sequencing used PBMCs or T cells enriched from blood (not recorded which). The source is a woman aged 18-29 years who had recovered from COVID-19. The chain couples TRBV2 to TRBJ2-1; tentative D call: TRBD1 (6 bases). The CDR3 protein is CASNMDSSYNEQFF. In nucleotides, the CDR3 is TGTGCCAGCAATATGGACAGCTCCTACAATGAGCAGTTCTTC. Looking up the rest from reference TRBV2 and TRBJ2-1 gives the full variable domain: EPEVTQTPSHQVTQMGQEVILRCVPISNHLYFYWYRQILGQKVEFLVSFYNNEISEKSEIFDDQFSVERPDGSNFTLKIRSTKLEDSAMYFCASNMDSSYNEQFFGPGTRLTVL.